The source of this T cell receptor beta chain is a study of cytomegalovirus exposure and HLA in healthy donors (dated by TCRdb to about 2017). Regarding the research as a whole: An earlier analysis of more than 550 of the donors reported 250 to 300 Gb of sequence data and around 120 million unique TCR beta sequences obtained from around 190 million T cells. Typing coverage varied by locus: roughly 629-640 donors for A, B, C, DRB1 and DQB1; more than 500 for DQA1; more than 600 for DPA1; around 450 for DPB1. Because of strong linkage in the cohort, roughly five DR-DQ haplotypes were treated as single units for association and clustering. HLA typing included class I and class II loci at four-digit resolution. The study aimed to test whether cataloging public T cell receptors could reveal signatures of past pathogen exposure. Donor age, sex, ethnicity and CMV serostatus were collected together with the repertoire data. The study profiled the T cell repertoires of about 720 subjects by immunosequencing and related them to cytomegalovirus serostatus. To study patterns of TCR occurrence, a later analysis re-analyzed previously published TCR beta repertoires from 600 to 750 donors and added high-resolution HLA genotyping. To decide whether each TCR beta V gene segment behaved as functional or pseudogenic, an earlier analysis of some 580 of the donors relied on high-throughput TCR beta sequencing. Every repertoire in the discovery cohort had been generated on one and the same sequencing platform. Besides the first cohort of approximately 710 subjects, a separate validation cohort made up of about 120 different subjects was used. A later genetic analysis used genome-wide SNP genotypes for about 65% of the 666 donors, treating that subset as a discovery cohort. An early release that covered 640 HLA-typed donors contained 250 to 350 gigabases of sequencing data and tens of millions of unique TCR sequences. Rather than drawing on any new phenotypic data, the later analysis identified candidate immune exposures from TCR beta sequences and the way those sequences occurred across donors. On average, around 240,000 unique TCR beta nucleotide sequences were sequenced per donor among 398 genotyped donors of the cohort, with about 17% of those sequences being non-productive. The genetic ancestry cluster associated with self-reported Caucasian donors included around four fifths of the approximately 430 genotyped donors. To predict cytomegalovirus infection status, the study brought together high-throughput TCR immunosequencing, statistical association of individual TCRs with disease status, and machine learning. Overall results and qualifications from the work: The study gave a list of 150 to 200 TCR beta chains associated with cytomegalovirus. According to the authors, the approach could potentially be generalized to other disease states and immunological phenotypes. Because counts were too low, fewer than 20 rarely observed V segments, including chromosome 9 orphons, were excluded from the earlier analysis of around 590 of the donors. A further reported finding was that TCR beta sequences accurately predicted the HLA-A and HLA-B alleles for most subjects in the first cohort. A later genetic analysis reported fewer N-insertions in productive TCRs among donors in an Asian-associated ancestry cluster than the approximately 670-donor mean. A cluster of highly shared sequence variants was judged likely to represent a technical artifact of the sequencing pipeline. In a later analysis, TCR association rates were found to vary across HLA loci, with the most associated TCRs seen for DRB1 alleles and the fewest for HLA-C alleles. In an earlier analysis of 450 to 750 of the donors, most TCR beta V segments appeared in productive rearrangements about 87% or about 30% of the time, broadly matching IMGT annotations. This cohort had only TCR beta chains sequenced, and the lack of alpha or paired-chain data limited which features could be detected. Compared with equally common non-associated chains, HLA-associated TCR beta chains in a later analysis were more clonally expanded and had lower generation probabilities. In a later genetic analysis, a missense DCLRE1C variant was associated with V-gene and J-gene trimming of TCR beta chains, and the association was replicated in an independent cohort. When HLA alleles, especially DR and DQ, strongly co-occurred, TCR associations were difficult to assign to individual alleles. In vitro tests confirmed that a few of the cytomegalovirus-associated TCR beta chains recognize cytomegalovirus antigens. According to a later analysis, most CMV-associated TCR beta chains appeared to be HLA-restricted, and the HLA associations seemed to be driven largely by CMV exposure. Across donors, most TCR sequences were observed very rarely, whereas some public TCRs were present in many individuals. In both the original and validation cohorts, the classifier was reported to diagnose cytomegalovirus status with high specificity and sensitivity. Several of the top co-occurrence clusters appeared to be linked to parvovirus B19, influenza, CMV and Epstein-Barr virus, according to a later analysis. Some IMGT-functional V segments, including TRBV6-2 and TRBV6-3, could not be distinguished by the 87-base-pair reads and were therefore excluded. Correlated functional status among segregating V segments might be attributable to linkage disequilibrium, but an unknown experimental factor could not be ruled out. In a later analysis, 16,951 TCR beta sequences were associated with specific HLA alleles at a false discovery rate of 0.05. Because some donors lacked HLA typing at each locus, the association tests relied only on the typed subset. Sequencing depth was assumed to be roughly uniform across donors in the presence/absence analyses, though that assumption may not hold. For the cohort, immune exposure information was limited to CMV serostatus.

Of note for this clone: Its target antigen remains unknown. Base quality data are lacking; no much larger clone is found one base away.

In total, roughly 670 healthy bone marrow donors made up the cohort. At the time of sampling, all cohort members were nominally healthy, though unrecorded immune exposures were likely present. The donor tested CMV seronegative, placing the donor among the 350 to 400 seronegative members of the cohort. Each donor provided a peripheral blood sample, and peripheral blood mononuclear cells were used for TCR beta sequencing. The Qiagen DNeasy Blood Extraction Kit was used to extract genomic DNA from the blood cell samples. Receptor libraries were prepared by the immunoSEQ multiplex PCR assay. A mixture of 60 forward primers for TCR Vbeta segments and 13 reverse primers for TCR Jbeta segments was used in the multiplex PCR. A multiplex PCR assay on genomic DNA amplified the CDR3 region of rearranged TCR beta genes. Amplified TCR beta libraries were sequenced as 87-base-pair reads on the Illumina HiSeq System. As for the original processing: Across the roughly 600 repertoires, a later analysis counted around 80 million unique TCR beta chains, some 11 million of which were shared by at least two donors. A nearest-neighbor algorithm error-corrected the raw reads and collapsed the reads into unique sequences, merging closely related sequences to remove PCR and sequencing errors. To assign V, D and J gene segments, CDR3 sequences were aligned to IMGT reference sequences. Each retained sequence needed at least a six-nucleotide match to both a V gene segment and a J gene segment. A rearrangement counted as productive if the CDR3 had no stop codons and remained in frame with V and J, and every other rearrangement counted as non-productive. Following IMGT convention, CDR3 was defined as the stretch from the second conserved V-encoded cysteine up to the conserved J-encoded phenylalanine. In an earlier analysis of 500 to 650 of the donors, sequences lacking an unambiguous match to a single V gene segment were excluded. In an earlier analysis of approximately 550 of the donors, V segments were called functional above 56.7% productive rearrangements and were called segregating when the between-donor standard deviation exceeded 5%. A statistical classification framework was developed to diagnose cytomegalovirus status using the catalog of TCR beta chain sequences. In a later analysis, TCR nucleotide sequences were compared against IMGT/GENE-DB human TR gene sequences so that V and J genes could be assigned. In a later analysis, CDR3 sequences and most-parsimonious VDJ recombination scenarios were assigned using the TCRdist pipeline. In a later analysis, each TCR beta chain was defined by its CDR3 amino acid sequence together with its V-gene family, and reads without a unique V-gene family were excluded. As a way to deal with suspected cross-contamination and a sequencing artifact, a later analysis dropped under 600 nucleotide sequences that were highly shared and had low generation probability. In a later analysis, a clonal expansion index was calculated for each public chain from normalized within-repertoire ranks of inferred template counts. A later analysis computed generation probabilities with a VDJ recombination model fitted to out-of-frame rearrangements, and checked the results against IGoR. Hypergeometric tests were used in a later analysis to score TCR-TCR, TCR-HLA and TCR-CMV co-occurrence, with a repertoire-size bias correction applied to the TCR pairs. A later analysis estimated false discovery rates by permuting HLA or CMV assignments 20 times. In a later analysis, co-occurring TCRs were grouped using DBSCAN, with TCRdist sequence similarity added in when clustering inside HLA-allele-positive subsets. For co-occurrence clustering, repertoires with fewer than 30,000 or more than 120,000 public chains were excluded, along with four or five repertoires with anomalous nucleotide sharing. The source is immuneACCESS, and TCRdb retained only in-frame sequences with V and J called. Part of the clones is not carried over; for the studies checked, unresolved V genes explain less than half of this, and the remainder is unexplained. V, J and clone size reflect that table, while D and trimming were determined from the DNA. For this sample there are about 210,000 clones; roughly 78% appear just once. Around 0.44% of the sample comes from the top ten.

Including the terminal cysteine and phenylalanine, the CDR3 comprises 18 residues. Kept here is only the CDR3 DNA, which spans 54 bases and is read in frame from base 1. The germline V gene (reference sequence) gives CDR1 as MNHEY and CDR2 as SMNVEV. Germline trimming: 3 bases from V, 2 bases from J; junction bases outside gene matches: 11. Sequenced sample: PBMCs. This TCR was recovered from a boy between 10 and 17 years old in good health and CMV-seronegative. In this chain, TRBV27 is recombined with TRBJ2-1, with 9 bases aligning to TRBD2. The DNA reads as follows: TGTGCCAGCAGTTTTCGGTCTAGCGGGACGGGGACCTACAATGAGCAGTTCTTC. The translation is CASSFRSSGTGTYNEQFF.